This TCR beta chain was captured by sequencing in a study of T cell repertoires in cytomegalovirus infection. Study as a whole: Public TCR beta signatures indicated both CMV infection and matching HLA type. General observations from the study: Cumulated frequencies of public TCR beta families served to identify carriers of CMV plus the relevant HLA.

Trimming took 4 bases from V and 5 from J; bases not matched to a gene: 8. Germline V gene data show CDR1 as SGHRS and CDR2 as YFSETQ. CDR3 length equals 15 residues. Remarks on this clonotype: Its antigen is still unknown.

TCRdb processed the reads anew with MiXCR; each CDR3 protein has one entry. The sample records roughly 700,000 distinct CDR3 sequences, 30% to 40% being singletons. This receptor was obtained from a human donor in good health (CMV status not recorded). Some clones in this sample may be carry-over from other donors' samples. V is TRBV5-1 and J is TRBJ2-5, with 10 bases aligning to TRBD1. The material sequenced was cultured PBMCs, taken from culture after CMV antigen stimulation. The CDR3: CASSRLTGGAETQYF. CDR3 bases: TGCGCCAGCAGCCGCTTGACAGGGGGCGCGGAGACCCAGTACTTC.